This T cell receptor (beta chain) was found in a study of kidney transplant recipient with SARS-CoV-2 infection. CDR1 is MNHEY, CDR2 SVGAGI, per germline. The CDR3 length is 15 residues. J was trimmed by 0 bases and V by 6 bases; bases with no gene match: 5. This clonotype was observed at least ten times. TCRdb used MiXCR to reprocess the reads, holding one entry per CDR3 protein. The sample lists roughly 230,000 distinct CDR3 sequences, under 30% occurring once. This TCR derives from a male patient between 25 and 39 years old who had COVID-19 and was a kidney transplant recipient. The graft donor may account for some of the T cells. The chain links TRBV6-5 to TRBJ1-3, with 7 nucleotides matching TRBD1. The material sequenced was a blood sample, taken at baseline and on roughly day 110 from a kidney transplant recipient. The DNA for the CDR3 is TGTGCCAGCAGCCGACAGGGCGACTCTGGAAACACCATATATTTT. Amino acids: CASSRQGDSGNTIYF.